The sequence of this TCR beta chain was determined in a study of vaccination effects on CD4 cells after COVID-19. Assay used: immunoSEQ multiplex PCR; TCRdb lists only in-frame clones, some missing. The sample gives under 50,000 clones, roughly 76% of which show up once; about 10% is in the top ten. Germline V gene lookup returns CDR1 SGHNT and CDR2 YENEEA. This CDR3 region has 15 residues. Trimming removed 2 bases from V and 5 bases from J; junction bases left unmatched: 6. Cultured cells yielded isolated CD4+ T cells after around 9 days. Details on this clone: What it binds is unknown.

The chain couples TRBV11-3 to TRBJ1-2, with TRBD1 identical over 9 bases. This clonotype originated in a human donor who had a prior SARS-CoV-2 infection. The sequenced sample was CD4+ T cells from PBMCs cultured without peptide, obtained before COVID-19 vaccination. Here the CDR3 DNA reads TGTGCCAGCAGCTTAACACAGGGGGCGCGGTATGGCTACACCTTC. It specifies CASSLTQGARYGYTF. Together with reference TRBV11-3 and TRBJ1-2, the CDR3 gives the full variable domain: EAGVVQSPRYKIIEKKQPVAFWCNPISGHNTLYWYLQNLGQGPELLIRYENEEAVDDSQLPKDRFSAERLKGVDSTLKIQPAELGDSAVYLCASSLTQGARYGYTFGSGTRLTVV.